Each of the 21 T cell receptor beta chains below was sequenced from the same sample in a study of cytomegalovirus exposure and HLA in healthy donors. 13 Jbeta primers and 60 Vbeta primers were used for the PCR. Measured with immunoSEQ multiplex PCR; TCRdb has only the in-frame clones, and not every one. This table holds some 130,000 clones, 65% to 80% found once. Sequenced input: PBMCs. These receptors were taken from a human donor in good health.

The chain is built from TRBV5-6 and TRBJ1-1; 8 nucleotides line up with TRBD1. Germline lookup yields CDR1 SGHDT and CDR2 YYEEEE. V was clipped by 0 bases and J by 9 bases; unmatched bases: 4. The length of the CDR3 is 13 residues. The CDR3 DNA reads TGTGCCAGCAGCTTGGGGACAGGGCCCCAAGCTTTCTTT. It encodes CASSLGTGPQAFF.

The V call is TRBV4-1, the J call TRBJ1-4; D may be TRBD1 (6 bases). In germline, CDR1 is MGHRA, CDR2 YSYEKL. The CDR3 runs to 16 residues. V shed 2 bases and J shed 1 base, with 11 bases lying between them. CDR3 loop: CASSQHHRVTNEKLFF. CDR3 DNA: TGCGCCAGCAGCCAACACCACAGGGTAACTAATGAAAAACTGTTTTTT.

This clone was found once. The rearrangement links TRBV13 to TRBJ1-4; 7 bases agree with TRBD1. The V and J ends lost 3 bases and 5 bases, in that order; junction bases with no gene match: 3. This CDR3 spans 14 amino acids. Germline V lookup: CDR1 PRHDT, CDR2 FYEKMQ (reference sequence). The CDR3 sequence: CASSFRGQNEKLFF. The CDR3 DNA follows: TGTGCCAGCAGCTTTAGGGGACAGAATGAAAAACTGTTTTTT.

The V call is TRBV9, the J call TRBJ2-5; a weak D match, TRBD2 (7 bases). CDR3 size: 14 residues. Germline CDR1 SGDLS, CDR2 YYNGEE. Trimming removed 3 bases at V and 4 bases at J, with 13 bases between. The CDR3 coding sequence is TGTGCCAGCAGCGGGGGGGGCTGGGGAGAGACCCAGTACTTC. Protein sequence: CASSGGGWGETQYF. The full variable domain, its missing parts supplied by reference TRBV9 and TRBJ2-5, is DSGVTQTPKHLITATGQRVTLRCSPRSGDLSVYWYQQSLDQGLQFLIQYYNGEERAKGNILERFSAQQFPDLHSELNLSSLELGDSALYFCASSGGGWGETQYFGPGTRLLVL.

This chain joins TRBV7-2 and TRBJ2-5; tentatively, D is TRBD2 (6 bases). The V gene lost 11 bases and the J gene lost 1 base, with 14 bases spanning the gap. The germline V gene encodes CDR1 SGHTA and CDR2 FQGNSA. The CDR3 sequence is 13 residues long. CDR3 in amino acids: CARRGLTQETQYF. Written as DNA, the CDR3 is TGTGCCCGACGGGGACTCACCCAAGAGACCCAGTACTTC.

The rearrangement uses TRBV7-8 and TRBJ2-3; 8 nucleotides match TRBD1. Germline V gene sequence: CDR1 SGHVS, CDR2 FQNEAQ. J was trimmed by 4 bases and V by 5 bases; bases with no gene match: 8. This CDR3 is 15 amino acids long. CDR3 nucleotide sequence: TGTGCCAGCAGCACGTGGGACAGGAGGGCAGATACGCAGTATTTT. Encoded protein: CASSTWDRRADTQYF. Full variable domain (remainder filled in from reference TRBV7-8 and TRBJ2-3): GAGVSQSPRYKVAKRGQDVALRCDPISGHVSLFWYQQALGQGPEFLTYFQNEAQLDKSGLPSDRFFAERPEGSVSTLKIQRTQQEDSAVYLCASSTWDRRADTQYFGPGTRLTVL.

DNA for the CDR3: TGCGCCAGCAGCCAACAGGGAGTGGGTTACACAGATACGCAGTATTTT. Translated, it gives CASSQQGVGYTDTQYF. V is TRBV5-1 and J is TRBJ2-3, with D possibly TRBD1 on 6 matching bases. Trimming cost V 4 bases and J 2 bases, with 17 bases left between them. The CDR3 length is 16 residues. The germline CDR1 and CDR2 sequences are SGHRS and YFSETQ.

The DNA of the CDR3 is TGTGCCAGCGGTGGGGGTCCCGGGGACTTTGAGACCCAGTACTTC. The encoded protein is CASGGGPGDFETQYF. The chain combines TRBV2 with TRBJ2-5, with D possibly being TRBD2 (6 bases). The CDR3 length is 15 residues. Looked up from germline, CDR1 is SNHLY and CDR2 is FYNNEI. The V end was cut by 8 bases, the J end by 5 bases, with 21 bases between.

The chain couples TRBV11-3 to TRBJ2-7, with D possibly matching TRBD1 (6 bases). The CDR3 is made up of 15 amino acids. Germline CDR1 and CDR2: SGHNT and YENEEA. The V and J ends lost 1 base and 5 bases respectively, with 15 bases between them. The chain's CDR3 is CASSLGRRQEHEQYF. The DNA of the CDR3 is TGTGCCAGCAGCTTAGGAAGACGACAGGAGCACGAGCAGTACTTC. Full variable domain (outside the CDR3, taken from reference TRBV11-3 and TRBJ2-7): EAGVVQSPRYKIIEKKQPVAFWCNPISGHNTLYWYLQNLGQGPELLIRYENEEAVDDSQLPKDRFSAERLKGVDSTLKIQPAELGDSAVYLCASSLGRRQEHEQYFGPGTRLTVT.

J is TRBJ1-5 and V is TRBV7-8; D might be TRBD1 (6 bases). Germline V gene data show CDR1 as SGHVS and CDR2 as FQNEAQ. The CDR3 contains 13 residues. Deletions cut 3 bases from V and 7 bases from J, with 10 bases between. CDR3 sequence: CASSFQRGQPQHF. The CDR3 region has the DNA TGTGCCAGCAGCTTTCAAAGGGGGCAGCCCCAGCATTTT.

The chain couples TRBV9 to TRBJ2-5; D is undetermined. The V gene lost 0 bases and the J gene lost 1 base, with 7 bases spanning the gap. The CDR3 covers 14 residues. Per the germline V gene, CDR1 is SGDLS and CDR2 is YYNGEE. CDR3 residues: CASSVDRVQETQYF. The CDR3 DNA reads TGTGCCAGCAGCGTAGATCGCGTCCAAGAGACCCAGTACTTC.

This clone was seen more than once but under ten times. This chain uses TRBV6-1 with TRBJ1-4; 7 bases map to TRBD1. Unmatched junction bases numbered 6, after V lost 1 base and J lost 10 bases. The CDR3 is made up of 14 amino acids. Germline lookup yields CDR1 MNHNS and CDR2 SASEGT. The CDR3 DNA follows: TGTGCCAGCAGTGAAGGGGCAGGGGGTCGAAAACTGTTTTTT. Protein sequence: CASSEGAGGRKLFF.

The genes are TRBV2 and TRBJ2-7, with 12 bases matching TRBD2. Losses at the gene ends were 5 bases for V and 3 bases for J; bases not matched to a gene: 5. Germline-derived CDR1 and CDR2 are SNHLY and FYNNEI. The CDR3 is 15 residues long. Here the CDR3 DNA reads TGTGCCAGCAGTAAGAGACTAGCGGGGGACTACGAGCAGTACTTC. This codes for CASSKRLAGDYEQYF.

The rearrangement uses TRBV29-1 and TRBJ1-6; weak D call: TRBD1 (5 bases). The V gene lost 6 bases and the J gene lost 2 bases, with 8 bases spanning the gap. This CDR3 region has 13 residues. Germline CDR1 and CDR2: SQVTM and ANQGSEA. The CDR3 loop is CSVRDAYNSPLHF. The CDR3 DNA reads as TGCAGCGTGCGGGACGCCTATAATTCACCCCTCCACTTT.

The chain uses TRBV18 and TRBJ1-6; D possibly corresponds to TRBD1 (5 bases). Deletions cut 3 bases from V and 4 bases from J, with 16 bases between. CDR1 KGHSH and CDR2 LQKENI come from the germline V gene. This CDR3 spans 17 amino acids. As DNA, the CDR3 is TGTGCCAGCTCACCCGAAAGCCGGGACTTGTATAATTCACCCCTCCACTTT. Translating gives CASSPESRDLYNSPLHF.

V is TRBV15 and J is TRBJ2-1; 12 bases are a match to TRBD2. The CDR3 is made up of 15 amino acids. The germline CDR1 and CDR2 sequences are LNHNV and YYDKDF (reference sequence). V lost 6 bases to trimming and J lost 4 bases; unmatched junction nucleotides: 4. The CDR3 loop is CATRPGLAGYNEQFF. CDR3 DNA sequence: TGTGCCACCAGGCCCGGACTAGCGGGGTACAATGAGCAGTTCTTC.

This rearrangement joins TRBV27 to TRBJ2-7, with 8 bases that match TRBD1. This CDR3 contains 15 residues. CDR1 MNHEY and CDR2 SMNVEV come from the germline V gene (reference sequence). V dropped 5 bases and J dropped 1; count of bases not matched to a gene: 7. The CDR3 nucleotides are TGTGCCAGCAGTCAAGGACAGGGACTTTCCTACGAGCAGTACTTC. It specifies CASSQGQGLSYEQYF.

This clone was recorded once. This rearrangement joins TRBV4-2 to TRBJ2-5, with D maybe TRBD1 (6 bases). The end of the DNA is better explained by TRBJ2-7, so the J call may be wrong. Per the germline V gene, CDR1 is LGHNA and CDR2 is YNFKEQ. This CDR3 region has 14 residues. The CDR3 loop is CASSQGVTGSEQYF. CDR3 nucleotide sequence: TGTGCCAGCAGCCAAGGTGTCACAGGGTCCGAGCAGTACTTC.

The rearrangement uses TRBV6-5 and TRBJ1-1; D gene ambiguous. The CDR3 has 14 amino acids. V was cut by 6 bases and J by 1 base, with 12 bases left in between. Germline V gene data show CDR1 as MNHEY and CDR2 as SVGAGI. The DNA of the CDR3 is TGTGCCAGCAGCCCCGAGGGTTGGAACACTGAAGCTTTCTTT. Protein product: CASSPEGWNTEAFF.

The chain combines TRBV5-6 with TRBJ2-1, with 14 positions matching TRBD2. V gave up 3 bases and J gave up 5 bases; unmatched junction bases: 4. This CDR3 comprises 16 residues. CDR1 SGHDT and CDR2 YYEEEE come from the germline V gene. The CDR3 sequence: CASSYGTSGGNNEQFF. The CDR3 DNA sequence: TGTGCCAGCAGCTATGGGACTAGCGGGGGAAACAATGAGCAGTTCTTC.

The CDR3 DNA follows: TGTGCCAGCAGCATCGATACAGGGGGTTGGGAGACCCAGTACTTC. As protein: CASSIDTGGWETQYF. The genes are TRBV5-4 and TRBJ2-5, with 8 nucleotides matching TRBD1. CDR1 is SGHNT, CDR2 YYREEE, per germline (reference sequence). Trimming cost V 4 bases and J 5 bases; bases outside gene matches: 10. The CDR3 sequence is 15 residues long. Filled out from reference TRBV5-4 and TRBJ2-5, the complete variable domain reads ETGVTQSPTHLIKTRGQQVTLRCSSQSGHNTVSWYQQALGQGPQFIFQYYREEENGRGNFPPRFSGLQFPNYSSELNVNALELDDSALYLCASSIDTGGWETQYFGPGTRLLVL.